The 15 T cell receptor beta chains reported below all come from one sample, sequenced in a study of T cell changes during pregnancy in multiple sclerosis. The protocol was immunoSEQ multiplex PCR, while the TCRdb copy is restricted to in-frame clones and leaves out a portion. The table lists 50,000 to 60,000 clones, 89% of them singletons, with 1.8% in the top ten. This sample comprised peripheral blood, obtained after pregnancy. All receptors derive from a female donor with multiple sclerosis, enrolled in a pregnancy study.

V is TRBV5-4 and J is TRBJ2-1, with 9 bases fitting TRBD1. J was trimmed by 4 bases and V by 3 bases; bases with no gene match: 5. CDR3 length equals 15 residues. CDR1 SGHNT and CDR2 YYREEE come from the germline V gene (reference sequence). The CDR3 DNA reads as TGTGCCAGCAGCTCACCGGGACAGGGATACAATGAGCAGTTCTTC. It encodes CASSSPGQGYNEQFF.

V and J are TRBV28 and TRBJ2-7; D perhaps matches TRBD2 (5 bases). V gave up 5 bases and J gave up 3 bases, with 23 bases separating them. The V gene's germline CDR1 is MDHEN and CDR2 SYDVKM. CDR3 size: 17 residues. CDR3 coding DNA: TGTGCCAGCAGTGTACCCCGGACCGGGGAGACTCGCTACGAGCAGTACTTC. This sequence encodes CASSVPRTGETRYEQYF.

Sample share makes this clone medium-sized. The chain employs TRBV6-5 and TRBJ1-5, with a weak D call TRBD1 (5 bases). Germline V gene data show CDR1 as MNHEY and CDR2 as SVGAGI. The CDR3 sequence is 15 residues long. V was cut by 4 bases and J by 2 bases, with 12 bases left in between. The CDR3 region has the DNA TGTGCCAGCAGTTCCCGGGGGTTCGGCAATCAGCCCCAGCATTTT. Translated: CASSSRGFGNQPQHF.

The rearrangement joins TRBV2 to TRBJ2-7, with 8 bases matching TRBD1. The germline gives CDR1 SNHLY, CDR2 FYNNEI. The V gene end was trimmed by 7 bases and the J gene end by 3 bases; junction bases not matched to a gene: 11. The CDR3 runs to 15 residues. The CDR3 DNA sequence: TGTGCCAGCACCCGTCCTTTACAGGGGGGCTACGAGCAGTACTTC. Translation gives CASTRPLQGGYEQYF.

The genes are TRBV7-9 and TRBJ1-2; 7 nucleotides agree with TRBD1. V lost 5 bases and J lost 4; bases outside the gene matches: 4. The CDR3 has 13 amino acids. CDR1 and CDR2 (germline): SEHNR, FQNEAQ (reference sequence). CDR3 sequence (DNA): TGTGCCAGCAGCGTACAGGGGCCCTATGGCTACACCTTC. Protein product: CASSVQGPYGYTF. Using reference TRBV7-9 and TRBJ1-2 for the parts outside the CDR3, the full variable domain is DTGVSQNPRHKITKRGQNVTFRCDPISEHNRLYWYRQTLGQGPEFLTYFQNEAQLEKSRLLSDRFSAERPKGSFSTLEIQRTEQGDSAMYLCASSVQGPYGYTFGSGTRLTVV.

The chain employs TRBV7-8 and TRBJ2-1; no clear D. The V gene lost 0 bases and the J gene lost 6 bases, with 12 bases spanning the gap. CDR1 and CDR2 from the germline V gene are SGHVS and FQNEAQ. The CDR3 covers 15 residues. CDR3 sequence: CASSLAAQRGNEQFF. CDR3 sequence (DNA): TGTGCCAGCAGCTTAGCGGCCCAGAGAGGCAATGAGCAGTTCTTC. The full variable domain, rest sourced from reference TRBV7-8 and TRBJ2-1, is GAGVSQSPRYKVAKRGQDVALRCDPISGHVSLFWYQQALGQGPEFLTYFQNEAQLDKSGLPSDRFFAERPEGSVSTLKIQRTQQEDSAVYLCASSLAAQRGNEQFFGPGTRLTVL.

The chain employs TRBV10-2 and TRBJ2-3, with 7 bases aligning to TRBD1. The germline CDR1 and CDR2 sequences are WSHSY and SAAADI. V shed 10 bases and J 3 bases; nucleotides not matched to a gene: 4. This CDR3 is 12 amino acids long. CDR3 nucleotide sequence: TGCGCCACCAGGGGGAGTACAGATACGCAGTATTTT. Its protein product is CATRGSTDTQYF.

The chain uses TRBV4-2 and TRBJ2-3, with TRBD2 matching over 9 bases. The J segment lost 2 bases and the V segment lost 1 base, leaving 7 bases of the junction unmatched. Germline V gives CDR1 LGHNA, CDR2 YNFKEQ. The CDR3 is 17 residues long. The DNA for the CDR3 is TGTGCCAGCAGCCAAGGGTCTCTAGCGGGGTCCACAGATACGCAGTATTTT. Its protein product is CASSQGSLAGSTDTQYF.

The chain is built from TRBV7-3 and TRBJ2-7, with TRBD2 as a possible D gene (6 bases). This CDR3 contains 15 residues. V was cut by 2 bases and J by 2 bases, with 13 bases left in between. CDR1 is SGHTA and CDR2 is FQGTGA in the germline V gene. The DNA for the CDR3 is TGTGCCAGCAGCTTATTCCCGGGGGTAGCCTACGAGCAGTACTTC. It specifies CASSLFPGVAYEQYF.

The sample holds a few counts of this clone. This chain links TRBV5-4 with TRBJ1-1, with 9 nucleotides matching TRBD1. Per the germline V gene, CDR1 is SGHNT and CDR2 is YYREEE (reference sequence). The CDR3 sequence is 16 residues long. J gave up 0 bases and V 2 bases, and 5 bases lay outside the gene matches. The CDR3 loop reads CASSFGQGTMNTEAFF. The CDR3 DNA reads as TGTGCCAGCAGCTTCGGACAGGGGACCATGAACACTGAAGCTTTCTTT.

This clone was picked up one time. This chain joins TRBV9 and TRBJ2-7; 7 bases agree with TRBD1. After removal of 0 bases from V and 10 bases from J, the junction contained 13 bases not matched to a gene. The CDR3 loop spans 15 amino acids. In germline, CDR1 is SGDLS, CDR2 YYNGEE. The CDR3 reads CASSVGNPGEGAQYF. CDR3 nucleotides: TGTGCCAGCAGCGTAGGAAACCCGGGCGAGGGGGCACAGTACTTC.

V and J are TRBV6-5 and TRBJ2-7; possibly TRBD1 for D (5 bases). V was clipped by 4 bases and J by 3 bases, with 13 bases between them. The CDR3 is 14 residues long. In germline, CDR1 is MNHEY, CDR2 SVGAGI. CDR3 sequence (DNA): TGTGCCAGCAGTTCCCGGCAGGGTGTCTACGAGCAGTACTTC. It translates to CASSSRQGVYEQYF.

The chain employs TRBV6-6 and TRBJ1-1; TRBD1 matches 9 bases. This CDR3 spans 13 amino acids. Germline assignment: CDR1 MNHNY and CDR2 SVGAGI (reference sequence). V trimming: 7 bases; J trimming: 8 bases; junction bases outside the gene matches: 8. CDR3 amino acids: CASTYTTGGEAFF. CDR3 nucleotide sequence: TGTGCCAGCACCTACACGACAGGGGGAGAAGCTTTCTTT.

The chain recombines TRBV6-4 with TRBJ1-3, with D possibly TRBD1 on 5 matching bases. In germline, CDR1 is MRHNA, CDR2 SNTAGT. V was shortened by 5 bases and J by 0 bases, with 11 bases between the two germline ends. There are 15 residues in the CDR3. This CDR3 reads CASSPTGDSGNTIYF. In DNA form, the CDR3 reads TGTGCCAGCAGTCCCACGGGGGACTCTGGAAACACCATATATTTT.

This clone was recorded only once. The chain joins TRBV5-1 to TRBJ1-1, with 8 bases that match TRBD1. Germline-derived CDR1 and CDR2 are SGHRS and YFSETQ. Germline trimming cut 2 bases from V and 3 bases from J; bases unmatched to any gene: 6. This CDR3 has 15 residues. In DNA, the CDR3 is TGCGCCAGCAGCTTCCATTCAGGGGGCCACACTGAAGCTTTCTTT. Protein product: CASSFHSGGHTEAFF. Combining the CDR3 with reference TRBV5-1 and TRBJ1-1 gives the whole variable domain KAGVTQTPRYLIKTRGQQVTLSCSPISGHRSVSWYQQTPGQGLQFLFEYFSETQRNKGNFPGRFSGRQFSNSRSEMNVSTLELGDSALYLCASSFHSGGHTEAFFGQGTRLTVV.